This TCR beta chain was sequenced for a study of blood T cells in healthy people across ages. V lost 6 bases and J lost 4, with 11 bases in between. This CDR3 comprises 12 residues. Per the germline V gene, CDR1 is DFQATT and CDR2 is SNEGSKA (reference sequence). Alongside a J-beta primer mix, a sample-barcoded 5' primer served in a second PCR lasting roughly 7 to 11 cycles. In TCRdb, the 5' RACE reads were re-called with MiXCR into one record per CDR3 protein. The sample holds 600,000 to 850,000 distinct CDR3 sequences, more than 20% seen once. Another study also made use of these data, one on T cells of mothers and their children.

The clonotype originates from a boy aged 5 to 17 in good health. Sequencing input: blood. This sequence joins TRBV20-1 and TRBJ2-3; D gene ambiguous. DNA of the CDR3: TGCAGTGCCCCCGGCCTTTCAGATACGCAGTATTTT. It codes for CSAPGLSDTQYF.